Below are 24 T cell receptor beta chains sequenced from a single sample in a study of T cells after yellow fever vaccination. Each CDR3 protein is one row after TCRdb ran MiXCR on the 5' RACE reads. The sample includes more than 350,000 distinct CDR3 sequences, approximately 10% of them seen just once. The source material was PBMCs, sampled on the day of the first yellow fever vaccination. These TCRs come from a man aged 18-30 years who received the YFV17D yellow fever vaccine.

This clonotype was seen a few times. In nucleotides, the CDR3 is TGCAGTGCTAGTCTCTTCCAGGCAGATGGCTACACCTTC. Translating it yields CSASLFQADGYTF. The chain recombines TRBV20-1 with TRBJ1-2; unclear D gene. The CDR3 sequence is 13 residues long. Germline loops: CDR1 DFQATT, CDR2 SNEGSKA (reference sequence). Trimming took 3 bases from V and 6 from J, leaving 14 bases between them.

Concerning this clonotype itself: The junction shows a germline mismatch at one end, possibly a read error. This chain uses TRBV20-1 with TRBJ2-5, with D tentatively TRBD1 (6 bases). CDR1 is DFQATT and CDR2 is SNEGSKA in the germline V gene (reference sequence). This CDR3 is built from 18 residues. The CDR3 spells CCARFRTAYYWYQETQYF. DNA of the CDR3: TGCTGTGCTAGATTCCGGACAGCCTACTATTGGTACCAAGAGACCCAGTACTTC.

A few counts support this clonotype. V gene TRBV7-2 combines with J gene TRBJ2-5, with D unclear. The germline gives CDR1 SGHTA, CDR2 FQGNSA. The CDR3 covers 11 residues. The ends were cut back, 5 bases at V and 6 bases at J, with 7 bases in the middle. The CDR3 loop is CASSVGKTQYF. CDR3 sequence (DNA): TGTGCCAGCAGCGTAGGAAAGACCCAGTACTTC.

There are a few counts of this clonotype. The chain couples TRBV11-2 to TRBJ2-2, with 10 bases matching TRBD2. The germline V gene encodes CDR1 SGHAT and CDR2 FQNNGV. Germline trimming cut 3 bases from V and 8 bases from J; bases unmatched to any gene: 9. This CDR3 is 16 amino acids long. The CDR3 here is CASSFIAGGPGGELFF. The CDR3 DNA is TGTGCCAGCAGCTTCATAGCGGGGGGCCCTGGAGGGGAGCTGTTTTTT.

This clonotype showed up many times. This sequence joins TRBV6-5 and TRBJ1-2; possible D gene TRBD1, 6 bases. The CDR3 length is 11 residues. Trimming removed 6 bases from V and 7 bases from J, with 9 bases in between. Germline values: CDR1 MNHEY, CDR2 SVGAGI. In DNA form, the CDR3 reads TGTGCCAGCAGCCCGGGGGCTGGCTACACCTTC. This sequence encodes CASSPGAGYTF.

This clonotype was seen just once. The junction shows a germline mismatch at one end, possibly a read error. The chain has TRBV12-3 or TRBV12-4 and TRBJ2-5, with TRBD1 as a possible D gene (5 bases). The CDR3 runs 13 residues. The CDR3: CASSPGSGETQCF. For the CDR3, the DNA is TGTGCCAGCAGTCCAGGGTCTGGTGAGACCCAGTGCTTC.

The chain carries TRBV12-3 or TRBV12-4 and TRBJ2-7, with a possible D match to TRBD2 (6 bases). The ends were cut back, 8 bases at V and 8 bases at J, with 16 bases in the middle. This CDR3 comprises 12 residues. CDR3 loop: CASGTGALKQYF. CDR3 DNA: TGTGCCAGCGGGACGGGAGCATTAAAGCAGTACTTC.

Only a few counts were recorded for this clonotype. This chain links TRBV27 with TRBJ1-6; no definite D call. V was shortened by 2 bases and J by 0 bases, with 11 bases between the two germline ends. The CDR3 totals 17 residues. Germline CDR1 reads MNHEY; CDR2 reads SMNVEV (reference sequence). DNA for the CDR3: TGTGCCAGCAGTTTAAACAGACTACTCTCCTATAATTCACCCCTCCACTTT. It encodes CASSLNRLLSYNSPLHF.

The J gene is TRBJ2-1, the V gene TRBV7-6, with 11 bases identical to TRBD2. CDR3 length equals 17 residues. The J segment lost 8 bases and the V segment lost 4 bases, leaving 13 bases of the junction unmatched. Germline CDR1 is SGHVS and CDR2 is FNYEAQ. CDR3 nucleotide sequence: TGTGCCAGCAGCTCAACCGTCACCGGGACTAGCGGTTATGAGCAGTTCTTC. It encodes CASSSTVTGTSGYEQFF.

The chain has TRBV18 and TRBJ1-1; D call uncertain. Trimming removed 3 bases from V and 6 bases from J, with 11 bases in between. The CDR3 is 13 residues long. Germline values: CDR1 KGHSH, CDR2 LQKENI. CDR3 region: CASSPLALAEAFF. CDR3 nucleotides: TGTGCCAGCTCACCCCTAGCCCTTGCTGAAGCTTTCTTT.

The gene calls are TRBV2 and TRBJ1-6; 9 positions agree with TRBD1. CDR1 and CDR2 from the germline V gene are SNHLY and FYNNEI. The CDR3 loop spans 15 amino acids. V was clipped by 6 bases and J by 13 bases; unmatched bases: 13. The CDR3 DNA is TGTGCCAGCAGGGTCCCCGGGACAGGGTTGGCGCCCCTCCACTTT. Translated, it gives CASRVPGTGLAPLHF. The variable domain in full, with the rest retrieved from reference TRBV2 and TRBJ1-6, is EPEVTQTPSHQVTQMGQEVILRCVPISNHLYFYWYRQILGQKVEFLVSFYNNEISEKSEIFDDQFSVERPDGSNFTLKIRSTKLEDSAMYFCASRVPGTGLAPLHFGNGTRLTVT.

The genes are TRBV11-2 and TRBJ2-5; D is unresolved. This CDR3 region has 11 residues. V lost 4 bases, J lost 7 bases, and 7 bases lay in between. Germline V gene data show CDR1 as SGHAT and CDR2 as FQNNGV. The CDR3 DNA is TGTGCCAGCAGCTCTGGGCGGACCCAGTACTTC. This gives the protein CASSSGRTQYF.

This clonotype has a handful of counts. The CDR3 bases are TGTGCCAGCAAACTAGGGCGGTTTGATACGCAGTATTTT. Its translation is CASKLGRFDTQYF. The chain joins TRBV12-3 or TRBV12-4 to TRBJ2-3, with TRBD2 as a possible D gene (5 bases). V was shortened by 7 bases and J by 6 bases, with 14 bases between the two germline ends. This CDR3 comprises 13 residues.

This clonotype has only a few counts. The chain links TRBV24-1 to TRBJ2-3; D is possibly TRBD1 or TRBD2 (5 bases each). This CDR3 contains 15 residues. V shed 0 bases and J shed 2 bases, with 8 bases lying between them. Germline V gene data show CDR1 as KGHDR and CDR2 as SFDVKD. The CDR3 nucleotides are TGTGCCACCAGTGATTTGCAGGGAGACACAGATACGCAGTATTTT. It codes for CATSDLQGDTDTQYF.

This clonotype was detected only a few times. The chain is built from TRBV12-3 or TRBV12-4 and TRBJ1-4; no clear D. There are 14 residues in the CDR3. V was pared by 3 bases and J by 5 bases, with 10 bases between. The CDR3 DNA reads as TGTGCCAGCAGTTTTTCCCTGGCAAATGAAAAACTGTTTTTT. Amino acids: CASSFSLANEKLFF.

About this clonotype: One end of the junction does not line up with germline, which may come from a read error. The chain joins TRBV6-1 to TRBJ2-5, with TRBD1 matching over 7 bases. The CDR3 extends over 16 amino acids. The germline CDR1 and CDR2 sequences are MNHNS and SASEGT. The CDR3 DNA follows: TGTGCCGGCAGTGAAGCCCCACAGGGGCCTCAAGAGACCCAGTACTTC. It yields the protein CAGSEAPQGPQETQYF.

This clonotype turned up a few times. This sequence joins TRBV5-1 and TRBJ2-4; TRBD1 agrees at 10 bases. Losses at the gene ends were 4 bases for V and 10 bases for J; bases not matched to a gene: 8. The germline V gene encodes CDR1 SGHRS and CDR2 YFSETQ. The CDR3 extends over 14 amino acids. DNA of the CDR3: TGCGCCAGCAGCCCGGGACAGGGGTTAAGGATTCAGTACTTC. Encoded protein: CASSPGQGLRIQYF.

The CDR3 DNA reads TGTGCCAGCAGCTCAAATGACTACTACGAGCAGTACTTC. This translates into CASSSNDYYEQYF. This chain links TRBV7-8 with TRBJ2-7; tentatively, D is TRBD2 (5 bases). Deletions cut 4 bases from V and 3 bases from J, with 10 bases between. The CDR3 is 13 amino acids. The germline CDR1 and CDR2 sequences are SGHVS and FQNEAQ.

The sample holds a few counts of this clonotype. The gene calls are TRBV7-2 and TRBJ2-1, with 12 bases lining up with TRBD2. The V and J ends lost 4 bases and 3 bases, in that order; junction bases with no gene match: 4. The CDR3 loop spans 16 amino acids. Germline V CDR1 and CDR2: SGHTA, FQGNSA. CDR3 sequence reads: CASSSSGGADYNEQFF. CDR3 bases: TGTGCCAGCAGCTCTAGCGGGGGGGCCGACTACAATGAGCAGTTCTTC.

The V gene is TRBV20-1, the J gene TRBJ2-1; 8 bases match TRBD2. This CDR3 is 13 amino acids long. The V gene's germline CDR1 is DFQATT and CDR2 SNEGSKA (reference sequence). V gave up 3 bases and J gave up 7 bases; unmatched junction bases: 5. CDR3 coding DNA: TGCAGTGCTAGGGTAGGGACTAGAAATGAGCAGTTCTTC. It specifies CSARVGTRNEQFF.

The chain has TRBV6-1 and TRBJ2-7, with 12 positions matching TRBD1. The germline V gene encodes CDR1 MNHNS and CDR2 SASEGT. The trim removed 6 bases at V and 2 bases at J, leaving 11 bases unmatched. The CDR3 is 17 residues long. The CDR3 spells CASRGQGAPLSPYEQYV. In DNA, the CDR3 is TGTGCCAGCAGGGGACAGGGGGCACCCCTGTCCCCCTACGAGCAGTACGTC.

This clonotype was counted between two and nine times. The chain couples TRBV28 to TRBJ1-2; 8 bases agree with TRBD1. J lost 2 bases, V lost 7 bases, and 6 bases had no gene match. CDR3 length equals 14 residues. Germline V gene sequence: CDR1 MDHEN, CDR2 SYDVKM. CDR3 bases: TGTGCCAGCAACACCCGACAGGGGAACTATGGCTACACCTTC. Encoded protein: CASNTRQGNYGYTF.

This clonotype was detected only once. The chain joins TRBV7-3 to TRBJ2-3, with TRBD2 matching over 8 bases. CDR1 and CDR2 (germline): SGHTA, FQGTGA. J gave up 3 bases and V 2 bases, and 10 bases lay outside the gene matches. The CDR3 has 17 amino acids. CDR3 sequence reads: CASSLGVAGGSTDTQYF. The CDR3 coding sequence is TGTGCCAGCAGCTTAGGCGTGGCGGGGGGAAGTACAGATACGCAGTATTTT.

This clonotype was seen a few times. The CDR3 spells CASSLEAVPYEQYF. The CDR3 DNA reads TGTGCCAGCAGCTTAGAGGCAGTCCCCTACGAGCAGTACTTC. The chain uses TRBV7-9 and TRBJ2-7; D is undetermined. Germline V gene data show CDR1 as SEHNR and CDR2 as FQNEAQ (reference sequence). This CDR3 comprises 14 residues. V lost 1 base, J lost 2 bases, and 9 bases lay in between.